This TCR beta chain was obtained from a study of shared clonotypes between healthy human individuals. The protocol was immunoSEQ multiplex PCR, while the TCRdb copy is restricted to in-frame clones and leaves out a portion. The sample shows roughly 520,000 clones, 95% to 97% of them seen only once. This clone occurred once. The antigen remains unidentified. Study outcomes and limitations: Naive subsets, compared against memory subsets, generally had larger estimated richness values. A reduction in generation probabilities was seen for non-shared clonotypes relative to those shared by all four donors. Exclusively blood specimens were collected; tissue repertoires likely differ.

The sequenced material came from naive CD4+ T cells sorted from blood. Subset in this sample: CD45RA+ positively selected. The sequence was collected from a young woman in good health.

CDR3 protein: CASSFPKAPYEQYF. In DNA form, the CDR3 reads TGTGCCAGCAGTTTTCCCAAGGCCCCGTACGAGCAGTACTTC. V usage is TRBV28 and J usage is TRBJ2-5; D gene unclear. The tail of the sequence fits TRBJ2-7 better, so the J call may be wrong. This CDR3 comprises 14 residues. Germline V gives CDR1 MDHEN, CDR2 SYDVKM.